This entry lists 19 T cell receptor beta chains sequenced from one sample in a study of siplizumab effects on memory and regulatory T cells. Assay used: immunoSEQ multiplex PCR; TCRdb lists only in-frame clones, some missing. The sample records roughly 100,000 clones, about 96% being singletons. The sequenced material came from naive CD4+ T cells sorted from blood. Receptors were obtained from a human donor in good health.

In DNA, the CDR3 is TGTGCCAGCAGCCGGAACCAAGAGACCCAGTACTTC. Translating it yields CASSRNQETQYF. The chain combines TRBV14 with TRBJ2-5; D is ambiguous. V was shortened by 4 bases and J by 0 bases, with 3 bases between the two germline ends. From germline, CDR1 is SGHDN and CDR2 FVKESK. The CDR3 runs to 12 residues.

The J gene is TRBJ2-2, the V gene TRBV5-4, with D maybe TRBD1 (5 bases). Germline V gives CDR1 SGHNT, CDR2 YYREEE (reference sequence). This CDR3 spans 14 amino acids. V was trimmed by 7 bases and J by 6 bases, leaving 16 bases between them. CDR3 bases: TGTGCCAGCCTTTCTGACAGTTTTTCCGGGGAGCTGTTTTTT. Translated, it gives CASLSDSFSGELFF.

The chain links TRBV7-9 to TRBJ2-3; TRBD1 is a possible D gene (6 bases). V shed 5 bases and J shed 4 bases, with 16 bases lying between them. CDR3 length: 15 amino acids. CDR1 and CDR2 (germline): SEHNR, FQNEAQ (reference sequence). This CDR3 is CASSTTGQMSDTQYF. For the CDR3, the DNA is TGTGCCAGCAGCACCACAGGGCAGATGTCAGATACGCAGTATTTT. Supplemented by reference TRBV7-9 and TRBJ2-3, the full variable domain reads DTGVSQNPRHKITKRGQNVTFRCDPISEHNRLYWYRQTLGQGPEFLTYFQNEAQLEKSRLLSDRFSAERPKGSFSTLEIQRTEQGDSAMYLCASSTTGQMSDTQYFGPGTRLTVL.

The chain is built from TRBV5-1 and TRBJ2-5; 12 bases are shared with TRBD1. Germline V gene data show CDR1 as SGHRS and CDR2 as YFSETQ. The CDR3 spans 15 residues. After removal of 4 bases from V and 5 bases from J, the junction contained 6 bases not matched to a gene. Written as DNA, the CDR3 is TGCGCCAGCAGCCACGGGACAGGGGGCGAGGAGACCCAGTACTTC. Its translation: CASSHGTGGEETQYF.

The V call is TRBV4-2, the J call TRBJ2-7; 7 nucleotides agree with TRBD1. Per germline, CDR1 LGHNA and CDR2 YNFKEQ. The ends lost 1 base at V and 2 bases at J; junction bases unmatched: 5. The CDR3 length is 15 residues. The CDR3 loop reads CASSQATGQPYEQYF. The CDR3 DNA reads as TGTGCCAGCAGCCAAGCCACGGGACAGCCCTACGAGCAGTACTTC.

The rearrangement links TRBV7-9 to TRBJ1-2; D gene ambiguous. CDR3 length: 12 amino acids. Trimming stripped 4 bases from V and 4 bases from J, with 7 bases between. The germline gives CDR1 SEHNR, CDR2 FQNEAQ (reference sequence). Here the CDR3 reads CASSSGLYGYTF. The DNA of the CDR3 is TGTGCCAGCAGCTCGGGCCTCTATGGCTACACCTTC.

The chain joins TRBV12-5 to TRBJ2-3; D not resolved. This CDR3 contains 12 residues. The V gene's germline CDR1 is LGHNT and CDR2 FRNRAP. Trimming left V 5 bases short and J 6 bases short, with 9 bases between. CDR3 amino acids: CASGPPGDTQYF. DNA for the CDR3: TGTGCTAGTGGTCCCCCCGGGGATACGCAGTATTTT. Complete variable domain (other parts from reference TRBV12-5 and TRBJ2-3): DARVTQTPRHKVTEMGQEVTMRCQPILGHNTVFWYRQTMMQGLELLAYFRNRAPLDDSGMPKDRFSAEMPDATLATLKIQPSEPRDSAVYFCASGPPGDTQYFGPGTRLTVL.

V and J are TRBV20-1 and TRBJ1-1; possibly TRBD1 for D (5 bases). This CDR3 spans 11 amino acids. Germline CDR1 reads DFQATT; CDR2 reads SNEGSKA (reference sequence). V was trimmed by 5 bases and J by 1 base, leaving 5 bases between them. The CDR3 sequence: CSAQGNTEAFF. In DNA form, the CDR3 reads TGCAGTGCTCAGGGGAACACTGAAGCTTTCTTT.

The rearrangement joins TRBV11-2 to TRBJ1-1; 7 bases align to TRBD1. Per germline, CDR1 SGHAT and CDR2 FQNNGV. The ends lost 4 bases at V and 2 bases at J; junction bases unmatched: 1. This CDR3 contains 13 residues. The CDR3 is CASSYRGNTEAFF. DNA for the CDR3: TGTGCCAGCAGCTACAGGGGTAACACTGAAGCTTTCTTT. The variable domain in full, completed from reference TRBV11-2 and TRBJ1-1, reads EAGVAQSPRYKIIEKRQSVAFWCNPISGHATLYWYQQILGQGPKLLIQFQNNGVVDDSQLPKDRFSAERLKGVDSTLKIQPAKLEDSAVYLCASSYRGNTEAFFGQGTRLTVV.

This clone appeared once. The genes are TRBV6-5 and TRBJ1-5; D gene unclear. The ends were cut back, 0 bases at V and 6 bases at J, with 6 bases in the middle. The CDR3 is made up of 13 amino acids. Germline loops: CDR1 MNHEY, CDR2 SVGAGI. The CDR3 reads CASSYSPGQPQHF. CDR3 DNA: TGTGCCAGCAGTTACTCGCCCGGTCAGCCCCAGCATTTT.

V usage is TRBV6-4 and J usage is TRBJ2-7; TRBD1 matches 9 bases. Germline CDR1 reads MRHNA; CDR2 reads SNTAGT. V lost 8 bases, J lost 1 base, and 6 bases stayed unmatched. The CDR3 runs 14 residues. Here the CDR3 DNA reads TGTGCCAGCCCTGGACAGGGGATATCCTACGAGCAGTACTTC. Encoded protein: CASPGQGISYEQYF.

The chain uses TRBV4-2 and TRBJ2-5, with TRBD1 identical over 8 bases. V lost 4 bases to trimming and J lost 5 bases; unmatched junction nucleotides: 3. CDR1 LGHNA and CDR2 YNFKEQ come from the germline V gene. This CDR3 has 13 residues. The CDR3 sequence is CASSRTGSETQYF. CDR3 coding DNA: TGTGCCAGCAGCCGGACAGGGTCGGAGACCCAGTACTTC.

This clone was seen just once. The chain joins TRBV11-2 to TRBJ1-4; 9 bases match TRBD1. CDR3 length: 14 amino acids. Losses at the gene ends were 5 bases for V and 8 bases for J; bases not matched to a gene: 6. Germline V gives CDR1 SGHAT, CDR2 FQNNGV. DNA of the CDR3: TGTGCCAGCAGCACAGGGGGCCTGGGGGAAAAACTGTTTTTT. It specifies CASSTGGLGEKLFF.

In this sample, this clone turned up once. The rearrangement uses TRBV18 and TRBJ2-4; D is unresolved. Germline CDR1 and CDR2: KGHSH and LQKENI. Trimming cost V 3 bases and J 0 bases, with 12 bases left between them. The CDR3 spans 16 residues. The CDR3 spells CASSPGFLLAKNIQYF. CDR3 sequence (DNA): TGTGCCAGCTCACCGGGGTTTCTACTAGCCAAAAACATTCAGTACTTC.

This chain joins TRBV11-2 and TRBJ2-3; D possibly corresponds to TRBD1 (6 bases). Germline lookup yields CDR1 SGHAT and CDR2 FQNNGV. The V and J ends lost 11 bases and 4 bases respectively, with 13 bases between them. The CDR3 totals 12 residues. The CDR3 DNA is TGTGCCGGGACCGGGACATCAGATACGCAGTATTTT. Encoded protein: CAGTGTSDTQYF.

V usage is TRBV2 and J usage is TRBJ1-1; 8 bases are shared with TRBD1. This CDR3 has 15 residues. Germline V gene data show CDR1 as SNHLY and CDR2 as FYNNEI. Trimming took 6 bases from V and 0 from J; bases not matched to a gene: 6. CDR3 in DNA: TGTGCCAGCAGGCGGACAGGGCTTCTGAACACTGAAGCTTTCTTT. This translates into CASRRTGLLNTEAFF.

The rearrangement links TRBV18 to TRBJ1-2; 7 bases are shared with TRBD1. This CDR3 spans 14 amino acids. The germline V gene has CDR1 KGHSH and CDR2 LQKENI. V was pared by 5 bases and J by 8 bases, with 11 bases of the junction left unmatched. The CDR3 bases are TGTGCCAGCTCATCTACTGACAGGGTGGGCGGCTACACCTTC. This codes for CASSSTDRVGGYTF. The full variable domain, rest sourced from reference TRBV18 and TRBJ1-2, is NAGVMQNPRHLVRRRGQEARLRCSPMKGHSHVYWYRQLPEEGLKFMVYLQKENIIDESGMPKERFSAEFPKEGPSILRIQQVVRGDSAAYFCASSSTDRVGGYTFGSGTRLTVV.

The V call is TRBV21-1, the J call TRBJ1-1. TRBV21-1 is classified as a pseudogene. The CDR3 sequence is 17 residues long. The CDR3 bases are TGTGCCAGCAGCAAAGGCTCTCAAGCCCGGGACCCAAAAGAAGCTTTCTTT. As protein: CASSKGSQARDPKEAFF.

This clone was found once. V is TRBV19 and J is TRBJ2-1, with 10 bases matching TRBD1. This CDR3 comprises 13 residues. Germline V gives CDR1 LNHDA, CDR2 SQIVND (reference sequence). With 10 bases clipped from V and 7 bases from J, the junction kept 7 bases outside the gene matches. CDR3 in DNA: TGTGCCACGAGGGACAGGGGTCGTAATGAGCAGTTCTTC. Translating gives CATRDRGRNEQFF.